This T cell receptor beta chain was retrieved from a study of blood T cell repertoires in COVID-19 (dated by TCRdb to the early 2020s). Looking at the study overall: The collaborator samples originated in the United States, Italy and Spain and spanned the acute and convalescent phases of COVID-19. The material from the prospective study consisted of cDNA or gDNA derived from T cells, B-cell-depleted T cells, or PBMCs. Subjects who had been exposed to COVID-19, were actively infected with it, or had recovered from it provided the deeply sampled blood TCRbeta repertoires that made up the dataset. A freely available public database, intended as a resource for researchers studying the immune response to SARS-CoV-2, is where the repertoires were released. The samples were drawn from two sources: the first 160 participants of the ongoing ImmuneRACE study, and 1,254 subjects contributed by 6 global collaborators. The sample metadata nearly always contained a de-identified subject ID, COVID-19 status, age in years and sex. Where available, HLA class I and class II types were taken from metadata supplied by the sample provider and were not determined by assay-based typing. Broad study findings and their caveats: The quantity of clinical and demographic metadata differed by source and by participant and was supplied without curation.

The immunoSEQ Assay, a bias-controlled multiplex PCR, was used to amplify TCRbeta CDR3 regions from genomic DNA. The published analysis was carried out like this. The number of nucleated cells in each sample was estimated by amplification of reference gene primers within the assay. To quantify the absolute abundance of each unique TCRbeta CDR3 rearrangement, sequence reads were collapsed and filtered. For each sample, productive Simpson clonality was calculated by taking the square root of Simpson's diversity index across productive rearrangements. TCRdb provides this immuneACCESS table in a form limited to in-frame rearrangements. Some clones are lacking; in checked studies, under half of them reflect an unresolved V gene, and why the rest are absent is not known. The DNA was the basis for D and trimming; V, J and clone size are from that table. This sample lists 200,000 to 300,000 clones; about 80% were detected once. The ten largest clones represent roughly 10% of the sample.

This clone was seen only once. This clone's antigen is unknown. Base qualities were left out, and no much larger clone turns up one base away. Collaborating institutions collected whole blood in K2EDTA tubes following their own protocols. For TCRbeta analysis, collaborators shipped samples in one of three forms: frozen whole blood, isolated PBMCs, or DNA extracted from either of those sample types. From its cysteine to its phenylalanine, the CDR3 spans 15 amino acids. The retained sequence is limited to the CDR3, 45 bases, with the frame set at the first base. The trim is 4 bases for V and 2 bases for J, with a gap of 15 bases between the germline ends. CDR1 and CDR2, per the germline V gene, are SGHRS and YFSETQ.

The source is an elderly man with acute or convalescent COVID-19. Sequencing was done on a sample of peripheral blood. The rearrangement combines TRBV5-1 with TRBJ1-2, and perhaps TRBD1 as D gene, on 5 matching bases. The CDR3 amino acid sequence is: CASSPYADRNYGYTF. The nucleotides read TGCGCCAGCAGCCCCTACGCAGACAGAAACTATGGCTACACCTTC. With the portions outside the CDR3 filled from the reference TRBV5-1 and TRBJ1-2 genes, the complete variable region becomes KAGVTQTPRYLIKTRGQQVTLSCSPISGHRSVSWYQQTPGQGLQFLFEYFSETQRNKGNFPGRFSGRQFSNSRSEMNVSTLELGDSALYLCASSPYADRNYGYTFGSGTRLTVV.